A selection of T cell receptor beta chains follows, all from one sample in a study of CD8+ T cells in alopecia areata. Here immunoSEQ multiplex PCR was the method, and the copy in TCRdb shows in-frame clones only, minus some. The sample lists about 8,900 clones; approximately 65% were seen once. Sequences were obtained from skin. The receptors here all came from a human donor with alopecia areata. CDR3s include the opening cysteine and the closing phenylalanine or tryptophan. The D gene is left open where the match is weak. Clone size appears in some rows only: once, few, many, or a class for an expanded clone.

size	V	J	D	CDR3	DNA
few	TRBV29-1	TRBJ2-3	TRBD1	CSVEDQRDRGTDTQYF	TGCAGCGTTGAAGATCAGCGGGACAGGGGCACAGATACGCAGTATTTT
-	TRBV19	TRBJ2-2	-	CASSIEGRAETNTGELFF	TGTGCCAGTAGTATAGAGGGCCGCGCGGAGACGAACACCGGGGAGCTGTTTTTT
-	TRBV15	TRBJ2-5	TRBD2	CATRRLADSETQYF	TGTGCCACCCGAAGACTAGCAGATTCGGAGACCCAGTACTTC
-	TRBV18	TRBJ2-5	-	CASSPTTGQFQETQYF	TGTGCCAGCTCACCTACTACCGGACAGTTTCAAGAGACCCAGTACTTC
-	TRBV27	TRBJ2-7	-	CASSVGVGPEQYF	TGTGCGAGCAGTGTGGGAGTGGGGCCCGAGCAGTACTTC
few	TRBV19	TRBJ1-5	TRBD1	CASRPGTANNQPQHF	TGTGCCAGTAGGCCCGGGACAGCCAACAATCAGCCCCAGCATTTT
-	TRBV5-4	TRBJ2-7	-	CASSSGPLAYEQYF	TGTGCCAGCAGCTCTGGACCGTTAGCCTACGAGCAGTACTTC
-	TRBV30	TRBJ2-7	TRBD1	CAWIQGPVGEQYF	TGTGCCTGGATACAGGGGCCCGTGGGCGAGCAGTACTTC
-	TRBV6-6	TRBJ1-2	-	CAGASQGDWGYTF	TGTGCCGGAGCCTCACAGGGCGATTGGGGCTACACCTTC
few	TRBV29-1	TRBJ2-5	TRBD2	CSVTSGSGLETQYF	TGCAGCGTTACTAGCGGGAGTGGATTGGAGACCCAGTACTTC
once	TRBV7-8	TRBJ1-2	-	CASSLGGPGGGYGYTF	TGTGCCAGCAGCTTAGGAGGACCCGGGGGCGGCTATGGCTACACCTTC
-	TRBV29-1	TRBJ1-3	-	CSVGPRGDTIYF	TGTAGCGTTGGCCCCAGAGGGGACACCATATATTTT
-	TRBV7-6	TRBJ2-3	TRBD2	CASSLAPGGQDTQYF	TGTGCCAGCAGCTTAGCCCCGGGAGGGCAAGATACGCAGTATTTT
few	TRBV2	TRBJ1-2	-	CASIRTPNYGYTF	TGTGCCAGCATCCGGACCCCAAACTATGGCTACACCTTC
few	TRBV29-1	TRBJ2-7	-	CSVEEGPSYEQYF	TGCAGCGTTGAAGAAGGGCCGTCCTACGAGCAGTACTTC
-	TRBV15	TRBJ2-7	TRBD2	CATSREREFSYEQYF	TGTGCCACCAGCAGAGAGCGGGAGTTCAGCTACGAGCAGTACTTC
few	TRBV11-2	TRBJ2-7	TRBD1	CASSPDRDHEQYF	TGTGCCAGCAGCCCCGACAGGGATCACGAGCAGTACTTC
-	TRBV28	TRBJ2-1	TRBD2	CASTKTRGGSRNEQFF	TGTGCCAGCACCAAAACCCGTGGCGGGAGTCGTAATGAGCAGTTCTTC
-	TRBV29-1	TRBJ2-1	-	CSVKAPEYNEQFF	TGCAGCGTCAAGGCCCCCGAATACAATGAGCAGTTCTTC
few	TRBV27	TRBJ2-7	-	CASSSRTDEQYF	TGTGCCAGCAGTTCAAGAACAGACGAGCAGTACTTC
-	TRBV6-1	TRBJ2-1	-	CASRKQGSGYNEQFF	TGTGCCAGCAGGAAACAGGGATCGGGTTACAATGAGCAGTTCTTC
-	TRBV7-6	TRBJ2-3	-	CASSLGGPSTDTQYF	TGTGCCAGCAGCTTAGGCGGTCCCAGCACAGATACGCAGTATTTT
-	TRBV2	TRBJ1-2	-	CASISDPLYGYTF	TGTGCCAGCATTAGTGACCCACTCTATGGCTACACCTTC
-	TRBV7-2	TRBJ2-2	TRBD1	CASSLGTGSTGELFF	TGTGCCAGCAGCTTGGGGACAGGGTCAACCGGGGAGCTGTTTTTT
-	TRBV6-6	TRBJ2-3	-	CASSSGDTQYF	TGTGCCAGCAGTTCTGGGGATACGCAGTATTTT
once	TRBV29-1	TRBJ1-2	TRBD1	CSVGTGLRANYGYTF	TGCAGCGTTGGGACAGGGCTTAGAGCTAACTATGGCTACACCTTC
-	TRBV5-6	TRBJ1-5	TRBD1	CASSLWTGGDQPQHF	TGTGCCAGCAGCTTGTGGACAGGGGGCGATCAGCCCCAGCATTTT
-	TRBV29-1	TRBJ1-2	-	CSVEASNYGYTF	TGCAGCGTTGAGGCCAGCAACTATGGCTACACCTTC
-	TRBV6-5	TRBJ1-3	-	CASSPESGNTIYF	TGTGCCAGCAGCCCCGAATCTGGAAACACCATATATTTT
-	TRBV5-6	TRBJ2-7	-	CASSLGPGGEQYF	TGTGCCAGCAGCTTGGGCCCCGGGGGCGAGCAGTACTTC
-	TRBV7-2	TRBJ2-7	TRBD1	CASSQVGQLSYEQYF	TGTGCCAGCAGCCAAGTGGGACAGCTCTCCTACGAGCAGTACTTC
-	TRBV6-5	TRBJ1-2	TRBD1	CASSPGGGGYTF	TGTGCCTCTAGTCCAGGGGGAGGTGGCTACACCTTC
once	TRBV30	TRBJ2-1	TRBD2	CAWSVSQRGYNEQFF	TGTGCCTGGAGTGTAAGCCAGCGGGGTTACAATGAGCAGTTCTTC
-	TRBV4-1	TRBJ2-5	-	CASSQDQRERETQYF	TGCGCCAGCAGCCAAGATCAGAGAGAACGGGAGACCCAGTACTTC
-	TRBV7-8	TRBJ1-2	-	CASGEASSSSYGYTF	TGTGCCAGCGGGGAAGCAAGTTCAAGCTCCTATGGCTACACCTTC
large	TRBV7-2	TRBJ2-3	-	CASSLESGAHRPDTQYF	TGTGCCAGCAGCTTAGAGTCTGGAGCCCACCGCCCAGATACGCAGTATTTT
few	TRBV13	TRBJ2-1	TRBD2	CASSIWTSGRSGNEQFF	TGTGCCAGCAGCATTTGGACTAGCGGGAGGTCAGGCAATGAGCAGTTCTTC
-	TRBV9	TRBJ2-3	TRBD2	CASSGAGVSQDTQYF	TGTGCCAGCAGCGGAGCGGGAGTATCTCAAGATACGCAGTATTTT
-	TRBV30	TRBJ1-1	-	CAWSTGWAEAFF	TGTGCCTGGAGTACAGGGTGGGCTGAAGCTTTCTTT
-	TRBV29-1	TRBJ2-1	-	CSVDGGRRGREQFF	TGCAGCGTTGACGGGGGAAGAAGGGGGAGGGAGCAGTTCTTC
medium-sized	TRBV28	TRBJ2-7	TRBD1	CASTMDRSSYEQYF	TGTGCCAGCACTATGGACAGGAGCTCCTACGAGCAGTACTTC
few	TRBV28	TRBJ1-1	-	CASSFPSWSGNTEAFF	TGTGCCAGCAGTTTCCCCTCGTGGAGCGGGAACACTGAAGCTTTCTTT
-	TRBV7-2	TRBJ2-5	-	CASSYSGRLQEIQYF	TGTGCCAGCAGCTACTCCGGACGGCTCCAAGAGATCCAGTACTTC
-	TRBV5-4	TRBJ1-4	-	CASSLGSAVATNEKLFF	TGTGCCAGCAGCTTGGGGTCGGCAGTTGCAACTAATGAAAAACTGTTTTTT
-	TRBV28	TRBJ1-3	TRBD1	CASSGTGGNTIYF	TGTGCCAGCAGCGGGACAGGCGGAAACACCATATATTTT
-	TRBV6-5	TRBJ1-2	-	CASSYGRAGGYTF	TGTGCCAGCAGTTACGGAAGGGCTGGAGGCTACACCTTC
-	TRBV5-1	TRBJ2-1	-	CASSVKRASYNEQFF	TGCGCCAGCAGCGTGAAGCGGGCCTCCTACAATGAGCAGTTCTTC
once	TRBV5-6	TRBJ2-2	-	CASSPWNTGELFF	TGTGCCAGCAGCCCCTGGAACACCGGGGAGCTGTTTTTT
-	TRBV5-1	TRBJ1-4	TRBD1	CASSRTGRNEKLFF	TGCGCCAGCAGCAGGACAGGAAGAAATGAAAAACTGTTTTTT
-	TRBV4-1	TRBJ2-1	TRBD2	CASSQVGAGVGGTYNEQFF	TGCGCCAGCAGCCAAGTCGGAGCGGGAGTCGGGGGAACCTACAATGAGCAGTTCTTC
-	TRBV4-3	TRBJ2-2	-	CASSQDQGSTGELFF	TGCGCCAGCAGCCAAGATCAGGGGTCCACCGGGGAGCTGTTTTTT
few	TRBV4-2	TRBJ2-5	TRBD2	CASSQVTAGGQETQYF	TGTGCCAGCAGCCAAGTAACAGCGGGGGGGCAAGAGACCCAGTACTTC
few	TRBV5-6	TRBJ2-2	-	CASSPEVSRELFF	TGTGCCAGCAGCCCAGAGGTTTCGAGGGAGCTGTTTTTT
-	TRBV4-1	TRBJ2-3	-	CASSQAAGTDTQYF	TGCGCCAGCAGCCAAGCAGCAGGGACAGATACGCAGTATTTT
few	TRBV7-9	TRBJ2-7	-	CASSFARQGAGEQYF	TGTGCCAGCAGCTTTGCCCGACAGGGAGCGGGCGAGCAGTACTTC
-	TRBV2	TRBJ1-2	-	CASFRGGTNYGYTF	TGTGCCAGCTTCCGCGGCGGGACCAACTATGGCTACACCTTC
-	TRBV7-6	TRBJ2-1	TRBD2	CASSRVLAGENYNEQFF	TGTGCCAGCAGCCGAGTACTAGCGGGGGAGAACTACAATGAGCAGTTCTTC
-	TRBV18	TRBJ1-5	-	CASSPQGRVNQPQHF	TGTGCCAGCTCACCACAGGGCAGGGTCAATCAGCCCCAGCATTTT
-	TRBV5-4	TRBJ1-3	-	CASSLTNGNTIYF	TGTGCCAGCAGCTTGACGAATGGAAACACCATATATTTT
-	TRBV6-6	TRBJ1-1	-	CASSYAGWNTEAFF	TGTGCCAGCAGTTACGCCGGGTGGAACACTGAAGCTTTCTTT